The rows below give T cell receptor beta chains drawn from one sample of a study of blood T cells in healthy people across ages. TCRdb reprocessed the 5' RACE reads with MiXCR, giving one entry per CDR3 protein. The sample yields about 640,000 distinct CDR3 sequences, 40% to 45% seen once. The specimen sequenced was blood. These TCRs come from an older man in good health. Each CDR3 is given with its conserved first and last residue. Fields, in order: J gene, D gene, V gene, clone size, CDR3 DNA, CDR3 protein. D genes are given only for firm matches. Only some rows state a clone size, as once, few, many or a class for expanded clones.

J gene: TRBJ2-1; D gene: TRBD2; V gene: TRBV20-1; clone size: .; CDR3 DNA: TGCAGTGCTAGGGGGGGGATGAGGGTGAATGAGCAGTTCTTC; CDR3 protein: CSARGGMRVNEQFF
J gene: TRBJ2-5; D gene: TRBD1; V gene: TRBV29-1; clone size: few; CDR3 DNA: TGCAGCGTTGACCCGACAGGGAGAGAGACCCAGTACTTC; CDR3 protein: CSVDPTGRETQYF
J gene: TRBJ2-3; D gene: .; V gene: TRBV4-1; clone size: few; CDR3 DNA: TGCGCCAGCAGCCAAGGTGGGGATATAGGCACAGATACGCAGTATTTT; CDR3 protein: CASSQGGDIGTDTQYF
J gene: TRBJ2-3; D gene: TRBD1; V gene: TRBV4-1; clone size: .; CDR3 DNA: TGCGCCAGCAGCCAAGCGGGACAGGGGGCGACAGATACGCAGTATTTT; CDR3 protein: CASSQAGQGATDTQYF
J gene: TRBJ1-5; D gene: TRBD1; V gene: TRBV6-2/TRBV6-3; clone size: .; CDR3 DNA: TGTGCCAGCAGTTTCACCCCAGGACAGGGATCGAGGAATCAGCCCCAGCATTTT; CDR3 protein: CASSFTPGQGSRNQPQHF
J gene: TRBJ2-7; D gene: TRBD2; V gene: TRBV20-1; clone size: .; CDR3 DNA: TGCAGTGCGACTCACCAGAAACCGGGACTACTTTCCTACAATGAGCAGTACTTC; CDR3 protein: CSATHQKPGLLSYNEQYF
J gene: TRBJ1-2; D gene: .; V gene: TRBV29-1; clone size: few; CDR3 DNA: TGCAGCGGGGACCGACGGGGCGTCGGGGAAGGCTACACCTTC; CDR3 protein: CSGDRRGVGEGYTF
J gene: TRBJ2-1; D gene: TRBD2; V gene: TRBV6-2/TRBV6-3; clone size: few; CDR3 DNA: TGTGCCACCGCACTAGCGGGCATATACAATGAGCAGTTCTTC; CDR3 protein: CATALAGIYNEQFF
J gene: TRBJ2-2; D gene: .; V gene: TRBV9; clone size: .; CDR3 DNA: TGTGCCAGCAGCGTAGCGGGAGTGCTGCCCGGGGAGCTGTTTTTT; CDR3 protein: CASSVAGVLPGELFF
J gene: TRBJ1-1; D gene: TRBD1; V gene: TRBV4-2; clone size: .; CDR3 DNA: TGTGCCAGCAGCCCCCCAGGGGGCACTGAAGCTTTCTTT; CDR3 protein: CASSPPGGTEAFF
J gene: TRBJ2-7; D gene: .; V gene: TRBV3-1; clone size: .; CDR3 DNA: TGTGCCAACAGCCAATGGACCCAGGCACTCTACGAGCAGTACTTC; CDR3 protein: CANSQWTQALYEQYF
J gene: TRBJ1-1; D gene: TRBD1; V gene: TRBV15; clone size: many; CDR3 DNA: TGTGCCACCAGCAGAGTGCAGGGGGGAGCTTTCTTT; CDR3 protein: CATSRVQGGAFF
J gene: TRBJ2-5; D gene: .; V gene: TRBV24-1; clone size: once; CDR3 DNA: TGTGCCACCAGTGACAGGGGAATCGGCAATGAGCAGTACTTC; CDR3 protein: CATSDRGIGNEQYF
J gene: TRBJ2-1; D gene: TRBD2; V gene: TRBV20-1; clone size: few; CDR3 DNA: TGCAGTGTCCTACCTACTAGCGGGAGGGCCAGGAAGCAGTTCTTC; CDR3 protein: CSVLPTSGRARKQFF
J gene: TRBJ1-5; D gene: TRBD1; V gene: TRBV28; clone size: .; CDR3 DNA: TGTGCCAGCAGTTTTCCTTTGGCGACCGGGACAGGGTCGCCACTCAATCAGCCCCAGCATTTT; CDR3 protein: CASSFPLATGTGSPLNQPQHF
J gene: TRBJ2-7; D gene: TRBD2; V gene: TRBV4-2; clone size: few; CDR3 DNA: TGTGCCAGCAGCCCACTAGCGGGGGGGGAGTACGAGCAGTACTTC; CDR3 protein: CASSPLAGGEYEQYF
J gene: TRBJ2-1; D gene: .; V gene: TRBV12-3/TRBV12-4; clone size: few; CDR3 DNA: TGTGCCAGCAGTTTAACAGGAAAGGGGGACAATGAGCAGTTCTTC; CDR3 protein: CASSLTGKGDNEQFF
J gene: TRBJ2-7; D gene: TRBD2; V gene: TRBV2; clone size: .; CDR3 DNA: TGTGCCAGCAATGAGCGGGAGGGGCGGTCCAGCTCCTACGAGCAGTACTTC; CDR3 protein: CASNEREGRSSSYEQYF
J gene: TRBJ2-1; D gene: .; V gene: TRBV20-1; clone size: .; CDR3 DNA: TGCAGTGCTCGTGCGGACCGTGAGCAGTTCTTC; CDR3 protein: CSARADREQFF
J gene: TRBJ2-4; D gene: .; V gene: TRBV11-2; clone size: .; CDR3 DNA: TGTGCCAGCAGCTTAGGCCCGTCGACGGGGGAGCTAGGGAACATTCAGTACTTC; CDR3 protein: CASSLGPSTGELGNIQYF
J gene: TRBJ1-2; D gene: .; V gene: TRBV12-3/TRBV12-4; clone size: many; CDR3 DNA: TGTGCCAGCAGTTCCTCCCAGGGTAGGGGAGCGTATGGCTACACCTTC; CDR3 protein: CASSSSQGRGAYGYTF
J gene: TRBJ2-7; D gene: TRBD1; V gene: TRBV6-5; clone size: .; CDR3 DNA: TGTGCCAGCAGGCTGGGACAGGGGGCGATGTACGAGCAGTACTTC; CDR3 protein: CASRLGQGAMYEQYF
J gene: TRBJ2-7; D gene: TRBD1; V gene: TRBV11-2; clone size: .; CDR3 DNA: TGTGCCAGCAGCTTAGATTGGGACAGAGCGTACGAGCAGTACTTC; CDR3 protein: CASSLDWDRAYEQYF
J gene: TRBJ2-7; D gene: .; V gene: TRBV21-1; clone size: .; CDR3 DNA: TGTGCCAGCAGCCGGAGCGACCAGGAGACTTTCCCCTACGAGCAGTACTTC; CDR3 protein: CASSRSDQETFPYEQYF
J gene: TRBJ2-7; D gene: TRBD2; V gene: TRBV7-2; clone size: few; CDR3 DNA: TGTGCCAGCAGCTTAGTGGGCGGGAGTAGCGACGAGCAGTACTTC; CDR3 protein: CASSLVGGSSDEQYF
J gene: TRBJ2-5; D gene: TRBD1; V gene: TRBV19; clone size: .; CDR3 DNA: TGTGCCAGTAGGGAAGGACAGGGGCTACAAGAGACCCAGTACTTC; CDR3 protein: CASREGQGLQETQYF
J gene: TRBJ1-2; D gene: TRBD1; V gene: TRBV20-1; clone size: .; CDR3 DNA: TGCAGTGCTAGTACAGGGGGCGTCGGCACCTTC; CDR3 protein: CSASTGGVGTF
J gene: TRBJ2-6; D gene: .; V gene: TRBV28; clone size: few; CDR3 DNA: TGTGCCATTGGGAAAACGGGCTCTGGGGCCAACGTCCTGACTTTC; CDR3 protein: CAIGKTGSGANVLTF
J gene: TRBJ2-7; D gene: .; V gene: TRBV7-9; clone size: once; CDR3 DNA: TGTGCCAGCAGCTTTCCGGGGAAAAGGGCCAACGAGCAGTACTTC; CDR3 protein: CASSFPGKRANEQYF
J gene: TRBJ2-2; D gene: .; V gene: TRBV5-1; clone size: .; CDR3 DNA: TGCGCCGGCAGCTTCTTTATAACGAACACCGGGGAGCTGTTTTTT; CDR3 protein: CAGSFFITNTGELFF
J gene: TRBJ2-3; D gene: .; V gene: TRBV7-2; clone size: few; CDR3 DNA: TGTGCCAGCAGCCTACACGATACGCAGTATTTT; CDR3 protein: CASSLHDTQYF
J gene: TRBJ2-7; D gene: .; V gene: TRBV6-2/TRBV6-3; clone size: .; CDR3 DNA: TGTGCCAGCACGGGGCAGCCCCCCTACGAGCAGTACTTC; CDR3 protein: CASTGQPPYEQYF
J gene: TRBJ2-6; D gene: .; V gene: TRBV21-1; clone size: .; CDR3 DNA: TGTGCCAGCAGTCAAGTTGGGCAGCAAGTCTCTGGGGCCAACGTCCTGACTTTC; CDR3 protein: CASSQVGQQVSGANVLTF
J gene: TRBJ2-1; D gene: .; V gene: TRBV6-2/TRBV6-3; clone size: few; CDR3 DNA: TGTGCCAGCAGTTACGAGGGGGGATTGAGGAATGAGCAGTTCTTC; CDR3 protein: CASSYEGGLRNEQFF